The 5 T cell receptor beta chains presented below share a single source sample, sequenced in a study of response to subunit inactivated influenza vaccine. TCRdb reanalysed the RT-PCR reads using MiXCR and keeps one entry per CDR3 protein. The sample includes around 520,000 distinct CDR3 sequences, about 25% seen only once; the top ten take around 2%. This specimen was CD4+ T cells sorted from PBMCs, taken less than 6 days after vaccination. The receptor set was obtained from a man aged 50 to 60 who received an inactivated influenza vaccine.

This clonotype was observed at least ten times. The chain uses TRBV5-5 and TRBJ2-2; D is unresolved. CDR1 and CDR2 from the germline V gene are SGHKS and YYEKEE (reference sequence). V gave up 4 bases and J gave up 0 bases, with 10 bases separating them. The CDR3 extends over 15 amino acids. The CDR3 is CASSPWGANTGELFF. The CDR3 DNA sequence: TGTGCCAGCAGCCCTTGGGGTGCGAACACCGGGGAGCTGTTTTTT.

Only a few counts were recorded for this clonotype. The rearrangement links TRBV11-1 to TRBJ2-3; the match to TRBD1 covers 7 bases. Germline values: CDR1 SGHAT, CDR2 FQDESV (reference sequence). The J segment lost 4 bases and the V segment lost 9 bases, leaving 7 bases of the junction unmatched. The CDR3 is 13 amino acids. The CDR3 sequence: CASKTGLADTQYF. CDR3 DNA: TGTGCCAGTAAGACAGGGCTCGCAGATACGCAGTATTTT.

This clonotype was counted between two and nine times. This chain joins TRBV20-1 and TRBJ2-1, with TRBD2 matching over 9 bases. V gave up 3 bases and J gave up 4 bases; unmatched junction bases: 7. Germline assignment: CDR1 DFQATT and CDR2 SNEGSKA (reference sequence). The CDR3 extends over 15 amino acids. CDR3 sequence: CSASNPTSGYNEQFF. The CDR3 coding sequence is TGCAGTGCTAGTAATCCGACTAGCGGATACAATGAGCAGTTCTTC.

The chain carries TRBV4-1 and TRBJ1-6; a possible D gene is TRBD1 (5 bases). The CDR3 is 16 residues long. The V end lost 4 bases, the J end lost 10 bases, and 20 bases lay between the germline ends. CDR1 is MGHRA, CDR2 YSYEKL, per germline. The CDR3 bases are TGCGCCAGCAGCCTTAGTGAGGGGCTGCCTGGATCACCCCTCCACTTT. Amino acid sequence: CASSLSEGLPGSPLHF.

The chain links TRBV12-3 or TRBV12-4 to TRBJ1-1; 7 bases align to TRBD1. CDR3 size: 14 residues. The trim removed 7 bases at V and 4 bases at J, leaving 9 bases unmatched. In DNA form, the CDR3 reads TGTGCCAGCACCGATACGACAGGGCTCACTGAAGCTTTCTTT. Its protein product is CASTDTTGLTEAFF.